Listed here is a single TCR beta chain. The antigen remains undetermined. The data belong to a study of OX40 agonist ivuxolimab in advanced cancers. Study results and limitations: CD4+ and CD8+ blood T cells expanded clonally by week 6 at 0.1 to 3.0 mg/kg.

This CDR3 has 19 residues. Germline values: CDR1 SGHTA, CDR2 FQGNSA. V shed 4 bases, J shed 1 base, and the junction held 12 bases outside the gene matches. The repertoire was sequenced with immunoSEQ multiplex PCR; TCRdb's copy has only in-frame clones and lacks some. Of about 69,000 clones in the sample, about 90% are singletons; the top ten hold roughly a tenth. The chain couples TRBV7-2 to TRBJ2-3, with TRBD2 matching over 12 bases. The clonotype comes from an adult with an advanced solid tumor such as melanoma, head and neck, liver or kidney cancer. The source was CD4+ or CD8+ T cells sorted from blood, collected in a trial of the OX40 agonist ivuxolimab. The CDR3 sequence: CASSWGWSSGRDRTDTQYF. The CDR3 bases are TGTGCCAGCAGCTGGGGGTGGTCTAGCGGGAGGGACCGCACAGATACGCAGTATTTT.